This note documents a single T cell receptor beta chain sequence. Its matching antigen is unknown. A much bigger clone sits one base away, suggesting this may be a read error. The data belong to a study of breast tumors, draining lymph nodes, adjacent tissues. Study outcomes and limitations: The data were judged consistent with most tumor T cells coming from lymph node and expanding in tumor. Data only fit, rather than demonstrated, lymph node origin of most tumor T cells. Tumor repertoires ranked between lymph nodes and nontumor tissue in diversity, with V and J gene preferences.

The lymph nodes were axillary draining lymph nodes from breast cancer patients. This CDR3 contains 14 residues. Per germline, CDR1 ENHRY and CDR2 SYGVKD. V gave up 11 bases and J gave up 2 bases; unmatched junction bases: 11. One entry per CDR3 protein, called by TCRdb with MiXCR from the multiplex PCR reads. This table holds around 300,000 distinct CDR3 sequences, 30% found once. V gene TRBV10-3 combines with J gene TRBJ1-1; 7 bases match TRBD1. Material: axillary lymph node tissue. This TCR derives from a female donor with breast cancer. Some clones in this sample may be carry-over from other donors' samples. The CDR3 sequence is CAADQTGTNTEAFF. The CDR3 nucleotides are TGTGCCGCCGATCAGACAGGGACAAACACTGAAGCTTTCTTT.